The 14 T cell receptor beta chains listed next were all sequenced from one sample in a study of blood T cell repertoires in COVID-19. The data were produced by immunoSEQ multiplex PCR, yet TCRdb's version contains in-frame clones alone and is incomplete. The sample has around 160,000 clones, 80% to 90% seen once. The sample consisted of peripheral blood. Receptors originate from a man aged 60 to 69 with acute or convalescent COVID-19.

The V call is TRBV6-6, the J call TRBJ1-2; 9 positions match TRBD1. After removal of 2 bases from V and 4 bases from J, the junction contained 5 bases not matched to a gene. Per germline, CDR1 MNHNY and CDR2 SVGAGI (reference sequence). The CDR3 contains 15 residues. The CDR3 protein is CASSYTQGALYGYTF. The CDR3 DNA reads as TGTGCCAGCAGTTACACACAGGGGGCCCTCTATGGCTACACCTTC.

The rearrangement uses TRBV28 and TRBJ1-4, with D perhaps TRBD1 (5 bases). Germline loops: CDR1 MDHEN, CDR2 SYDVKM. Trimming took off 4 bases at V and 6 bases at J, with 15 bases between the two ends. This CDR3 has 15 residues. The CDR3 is CASSSPGLGDEKLFF. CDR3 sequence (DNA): TGTGCCAGCAGTTCACCAGGGCTTGGGGATGAAAAACTGTTTTTT. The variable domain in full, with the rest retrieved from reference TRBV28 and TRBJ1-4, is DVKVTQSSRYLVKRTGEKVFLECVQDMDHENMFWYRQDPGLGLRLIYFSYDVKMKEKGDIPEGYSVSREKKERFSLILESASTNQTSMYLCASSSPGLGDEKLFFGSGTQLSVL.

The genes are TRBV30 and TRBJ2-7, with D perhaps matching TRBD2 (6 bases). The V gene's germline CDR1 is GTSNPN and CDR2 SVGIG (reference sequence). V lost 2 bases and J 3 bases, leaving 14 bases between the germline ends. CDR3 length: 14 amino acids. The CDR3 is CAWSLGGGNYEQYF. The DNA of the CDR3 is TGTGCCTGGAGTCTCGGTGGGGGGAACTACGAGCAGTACTTC.

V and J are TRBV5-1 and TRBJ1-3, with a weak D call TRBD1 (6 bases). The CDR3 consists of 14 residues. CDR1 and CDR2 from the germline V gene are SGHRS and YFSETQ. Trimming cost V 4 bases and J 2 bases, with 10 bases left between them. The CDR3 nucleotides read TGCGCCAGCAGCACGGACAGTGCTGGAAACACCATATATTTT. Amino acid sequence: CASSTDSAGNTIYF.

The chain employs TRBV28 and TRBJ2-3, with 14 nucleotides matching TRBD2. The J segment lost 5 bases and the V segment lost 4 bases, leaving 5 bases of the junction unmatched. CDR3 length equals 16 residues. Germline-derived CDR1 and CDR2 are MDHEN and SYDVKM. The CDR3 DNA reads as TGTGCCAGCAGTTCCTGGACTAGCGGGAGGTTAGATACGCAGTATTTT. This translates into CASSSWTSGRLDTQYF.

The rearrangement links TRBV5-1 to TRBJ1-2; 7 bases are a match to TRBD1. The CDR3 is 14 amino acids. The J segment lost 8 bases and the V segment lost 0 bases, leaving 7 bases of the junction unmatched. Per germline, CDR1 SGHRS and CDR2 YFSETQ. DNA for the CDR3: TGCGCCAGCAGCTTGGCCGGGGACAGCCTGGGCTACACCTTC. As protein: CASSLAGDSLGYTF.

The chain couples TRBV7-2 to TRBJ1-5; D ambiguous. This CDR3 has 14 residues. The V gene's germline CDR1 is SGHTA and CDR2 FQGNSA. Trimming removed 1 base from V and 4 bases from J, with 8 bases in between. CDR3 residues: CASSLVAGNQPQHF. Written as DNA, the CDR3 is TGTGCCAGCAGCTTAGTTGCGGGGAATCAGCCCCAGCATTTT.

The CDR3 DNA reads TGTGCCAGCAGCCCGGGGGGCAGGGGTGTAATGGGAGGCACTGAAGCTTTCTTT. This gives the protein CASSPGGRGVMGGTEAFF. The V and J genes are TRBV5-4 and TRBJ1-1, with TRBD1 as a possible D gene (6 bases). CDR3 length: 18 amino acids. Trimming stripped 4 bases from V and 4 bases from J, with 26 bases between. Germline V lookup: CDR1 SGHNT, CDR2 YYREEE (reference sequence).

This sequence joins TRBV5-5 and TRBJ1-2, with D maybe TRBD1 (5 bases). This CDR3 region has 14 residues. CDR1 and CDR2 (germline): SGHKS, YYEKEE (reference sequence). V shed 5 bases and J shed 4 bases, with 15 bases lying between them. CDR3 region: CASSPVQVIYGYTF. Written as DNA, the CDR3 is TGTGCCAGCAGTCCGGTACAGGTAATCTATGGCTACACCTTC.

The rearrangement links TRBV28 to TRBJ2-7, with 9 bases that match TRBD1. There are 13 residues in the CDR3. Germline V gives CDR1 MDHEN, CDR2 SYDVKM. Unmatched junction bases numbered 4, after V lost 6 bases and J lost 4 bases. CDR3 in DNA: TGTGCCAGCAGAGACAGGGGGGAGTACGAGCAGTACTTC. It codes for CASRDRGEYEQYF.

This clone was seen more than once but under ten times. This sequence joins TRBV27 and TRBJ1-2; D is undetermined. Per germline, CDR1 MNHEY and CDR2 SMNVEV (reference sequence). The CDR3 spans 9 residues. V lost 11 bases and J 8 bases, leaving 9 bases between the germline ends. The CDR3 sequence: CASGGGYTF. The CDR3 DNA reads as TGTGCCTCGGGCGGGGGCTACACCTTC.

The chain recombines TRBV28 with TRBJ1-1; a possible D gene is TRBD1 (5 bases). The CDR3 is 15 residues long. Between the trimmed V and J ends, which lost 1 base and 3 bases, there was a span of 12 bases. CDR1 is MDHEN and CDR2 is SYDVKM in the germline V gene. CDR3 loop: CASSLSTELDTEAFF. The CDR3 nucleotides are TGTGCCAGCAGTTTATCGACAGAGTTGGACACTGAAGCTTTCTTT. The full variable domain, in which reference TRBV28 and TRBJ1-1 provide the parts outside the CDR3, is DVKVTQSSRYLVKRTGEKVFLECVQDMDHENMFWYRQDPGLGLRLIYFSYDVKMKEKGDIPEGYSVSREKKERFSLILESASTNQTSMYLCASSLSTELDTEAFFGQGTRLTVV.

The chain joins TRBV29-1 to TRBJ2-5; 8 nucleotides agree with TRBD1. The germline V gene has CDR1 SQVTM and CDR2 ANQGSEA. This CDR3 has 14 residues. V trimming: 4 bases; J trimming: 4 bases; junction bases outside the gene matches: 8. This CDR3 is CSVARTGRPETQYF. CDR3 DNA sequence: TGCAGCGTTGCCCGGACAGGGAGGCCAGAGACCCAGTACTTC.

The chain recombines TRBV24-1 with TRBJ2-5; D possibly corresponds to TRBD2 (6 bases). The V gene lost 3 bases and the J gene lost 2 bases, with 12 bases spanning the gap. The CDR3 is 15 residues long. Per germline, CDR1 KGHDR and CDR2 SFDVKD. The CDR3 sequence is CATSDVGGKQETQYF. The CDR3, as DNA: TGTGCCACCAGTGATGTTGGGGGGAAGCAAGAGACCCAGTACTTC.